The sequence of this TCR beta chain was determined in a study of blood T cell repertoires in COVID-19 (dated by TCRdb to 2020 to 2022). Study-wide context: Samples from collaborators originated in the United States, Italy and Spain and spanned both the acute and convalescent phases of COVID-19. Sample metadata almost always included a de-identified subject ID, COVID-19 status, age in years and sex. Samples came from the ongoing ImmuneRACE study (first 160 participants) plus 1,254 subjects from 6 global collaborators. The repertoires were made available in a free public database intended to serve as a resource for research on the immune response to SARS-CoV-2. Where available, HLA class I and class II types were obtained from metadata supplied by the sample provider rather than from assay-based typing. The material from the prospective study consisted of cDNA or gDNA derived from T cells, B-cell-depleted T cells, or PBMCs. The dataset comprised deeply sampled blood TCRbeta repertoires from subjects exposed to, actively infected with, or recovered from COVID-19. The full study reports these points: The amount of clinical and demographic metadata varied by source and participant and was provided uncurated.

In the germline V gene (reference sequence), CDR1 corresponds to LNHDA and CDR2 to SQIVND. The V end loses 1 base and the J end loses 0 bases, and a stretch of 12 bases separates them. The CDR3 goes from the cysteine to the phenylalanine over 16 residues. This entry keeps only the CDR3 DNA: 48 bases, framed from base 1. Of note for this clone: Its antigen remains undetermined. Per-nucleotide qualities are absent, and no much larger clonotype sits a single base away.

Each collaborating institution followed its own protocols to collect whole blood in K2EDTA tubes. For TCRbeta analysis, collaborators shipped samples in one of three forms: frozen whole blood, isolated PBMCs, or DNA extracted from either of those sample types. TCRbeta CDR3 regions were amplified from genomic DNA by means of the immunoSEQ Assay, a bias-controlled multiplex PCR. The study's own analysis went as follows. The number of nucleated cells in each sample was estimated by amplification of reference gene primers within the assay. To quantify the absolute abundance of each unique TCRbeta CDR3 rearrangement, sequence reads were collapsed and filtered. For each sample, productive Simpson clonality was calculated as the square root of Simpson's diversity index over productive rearrangements. Here the immuneACCESS table is served through TCRdb, limited to in-frame sequences with V and J called. Missing clones are a known gap in these copies; in checked studies unresolved V genes cover under half, and the rest lacks a known reason. For V, J and clone size, that table is used; D and trimming come from the DNA. The sample data list approximately 210,000 clones, and roughly four fifths of these were observed just once. Approximately 8.1% of the sample lies in the top ten.

This TCR was sampled from a woman between 45 and 60 years old with active or convalescent COVID-19. Recombination joined TRBV19 with TRBJ1-2; the best D guess is TRBD1, with 5 bases matching. The material sequenced was peripheral blood. The DNA sequence reads TGTGCCAGTAGTATAGCAGGGCAGGCCCCTAACTATGGCTACACCTTC. Its protein product is CASSIAGQAPNYGYTF.